One and the same sample provided the 29 T cell receptor beta chains below, sequenced in a study of control samples from healthy donors and cancer patients. Sequenced by immunoSEQ multiplex PCR; TCRdb stores in-frame clones only, minus some. The sample lists tens of thousands of clones, around four fifths occurring once. The specimen was blood. All receptors derive from a man aged 45-65 years in good health.

The chain combines TRBV6-5 with TRBJ1-6; no clear D gene. The V end was cut by 5 bases, the J end by 10 bases, with 12 bases between. The CDR3 sequence is 13 residues long. The germline V gene has CDR1 MNHEY and CDR2 SVGAGI. The CDR3 spells CASSRDVWSPLHF. The CDR3 DNA follows: TGTGCCAGCAGTCGAGACGTCTGGTCACCCCTCCACTTT.

The V call is TRBV9, the J call TRBJ2-5; TRBD2 agrees at 12 bases. The CDR3 totals 15 residues. Germline CDR1 reads SGDLS; CDR2 reads YYNGEE. Germline trimming cut 4 bases from V and 4 bases from J; bases unmatched to any gene: 5. The CDR3 coding sequence is TGTGCCAGCAGCAAGACTAGCGGGAGATTAGAGACCCAGTACTTC. Translating gives CASSKTSGRLETQYF. The full variable domain, completed using reference TRBV9 and TRBJ2-5, is DSGVTQTPKHLITATGQRVTLRCSPRSGDLSVYWYQQSLDQGLQFLIQYYNGEERAKGNILERFSAQQFPDLHSELNLSSLELGDSALYFCASSKTSGRLETQYFGPGTRLLVL.

The chain recombines TRBV3-1 (or the pseudogene TRBV3-2) with TRBJ1-1, with D perhaps matching TRBD1 (5 bases). V shed 4 bases and J shed 1 base, with 13 bases lying between them. This CDR3 contains 15 residues. CDR1 LGHDT and CDR2 YNNKEL come from the germline V gene (reference sequence). CDR3 in amino acids: CASSRLRGTNTEAFF. The CDR3 coding sequence is TGTGCCAGCAGCCGCCTACGGGGGACGAACACTGAAGCTTTCTTT.

The chain combines TRBV19 with TRBJ1-5; the match to TRBD1 covers 7 bases. The CDR3 has 13 amino acids. Germline lookup yields CDR1 LNHDA and CDR2 SQIVND (reference sequence). V was pared by 8 bases and J by 6 bases, with 7 bases of the junction left unmatched. The CDR3 nucleotides read TGTGCCAGTTGTACAGGGGCGGTTCAGCCCCAGCATTTT. It yields the protein CASCTGAVQPQHF.

CDR3 region: CASSLGDQPQHF. DNA of the CDR3: TGTGCCAGCAGCTTGGGGGATCAGCCCCAGCATTTT. V usage is TRBV5-4 and J usage is TRBJ1-5; D gene ambiguous. This CDR3 comprises 12 residues. V lost 0 bases and J lost 5, with 3 bases in between. Germline-derived CDR1 and CDR2 are SGHNT and YYREEE (reference sequence).

The chain couples TRBV19 to TRBJ2-3; either TRBD1 or TRBD2 may fit D (5 bases each). V lost 7 bases, J lost 4 bases, and 18 bases lay in between. The CDR3 contains 15 residues. Germline assignment: CDR1 LNHDA and CDR2 SQIVND (reference sequence). The CDR3 nucleotides read TGTGCCAGTACCGGGACCTTTACTCGTCCAGATACGCAGTATTTT. This encodes CASTGTFTRPDTQYF.

This clone was detected a few times. The V call is TRBV6-5, the J call TRBJ2-5, with D hard to call. The CDR3 is 14 residues long. Germline loops: CDR1 MNHEY, CDR2 SVGAGI. V lost 5 bases to trimming and J lost 2 bases, with 12 bases between them. In DNA form, the CDR3 reads TGTGCCAGCAGTCAGTACACTGATCAAGAGACCCAGTACTTC. Translated: CASSQYTDQETQYF.

A few counts support this clone. Other DNA sequences in the sample encode the same CDR3. The V gene is TRBV3-1 (or the pseudogene TRBV3-2), the J gene TRBJ1-1; D call uncertain. CDR1 and CDR2 (germline): LGHDT, YNNKEL (reference sequence). V was trimmed by 3 bases and J by 2 bases, leaving 10 bases between them. The CDR3 totals 14 residues. The CDR3 DNA is TGTGCCAGCAGCCAGGGATACAGCAACACTGAAGCTTTCTTT. This encodes CASSQGYSNTEAFF.

This clone occurred once. The chain couples TRBV9 to TRBJ2-3; 8 bases align to TRBD2. CDR3 length equals 14 residues. Germline CDR1 SGDLS, CDR2 YYNGEE. The J segment lost 3 bases and the V segment lost 5 bases, leaving 5 bases of the junction unmatched. Here the CDR3 reads CASSRTSTTDTQYF. The CDR3 DNA reads as TGTGCCAGCAGTCGGACTAGCACTACAGATACGCAGTATTTT.

The rearrangement uses TRBV2 and TRBJ1-2, with TRBD1 as a possible D gene (6 bases). Germline lookup yields CDR1 SNHLY and CDR2 FYNNEI. This CDR3 has 13 residues. Between the trimmed V and J ends, which lost 7 bases and 4 bases, there was a span of 13 bases. The CDR3 DNA follows: TGTGCCAGCATGCAGGGAGGGGGCTATGGCTACACCTTC. Translation gives CASMQGGGYGYTF.

This chain connects TRBV11-3 to TRBJ2-3; D remains unclear. Per the germline V gene, CDR1 is SGHNT and CDR2 is YENEEA. The CDR3 loop spans 17 amino acids. The V end was cut by 1 base, the J end by 4 bases, with 18 bases between. The CDR3 DNA is TGTGCCAGCAGCTTAGGGAGCAGTGGCATAAACGCAGATACGCAGTATTTT. This translates into CASSLGSSGINADTQYF. The variable domain in full, completed from reference TRBV11-3 and TRBJ2-3, reads EAGVVQSPRYKIIEKKQPVAFWCNPISGHNTLYWYLQNLGQGPELLIRYENEEAVDDSQLPKDRFSAERLKGVDSTLKIQPAELGDSAVYLCASSLGSSGINADTQYFGPGTRLTVL.

V gene TRBV5-6 combines with J gene TRBJ1-1; 8 bases line up with TRBD1. CDR1 and CDR2 from the germline V gene are SGHDT and YYEEEE. J lost 8 bases, V lost 3 bases, and 6 bases had no gene match. The length of the CDR3 is 13 residues. CDR3 DNA sequence: TGTGCCAGCAGCTGGACAGGGTCAGAGGAAGCTTTCTTT. Its protein product is CASSWTGSEEAFF.

A word on this clone: A junction end diverges from the germline sequence, so it may reflect a read error. The gene calls are TRBV11-2 and TRBJ1-1, with 9 nucleotides matching TRBD1. The CDR3 is made up of 15 amino acids. The germline gives CDR1 SGHAT, CDR2 FQNNGV. The CDR3 loop is CASNQNRGLKTEAFF. As DNA, the CDR3 is TGTGCCAGCAACCAAAACAGGGGGCTGAAGACTGAAGCTTTCTTT. Together with reference TRBV11-2 and TRBJ1-1, the CDR3 gives the full variable domain: EAGVAQSPRYKIIEKRQSVAFWCNPISGHATLYWYQQILGQGPKLLIQFQNNGVVDDSQLPKDRFSAERLKGVDSTLKIQPAKLEDSAVYLCASNQNRGLKTEAFFGQGTRLTVV.

This rearrangement joins TRBV2 to TRBJ2-1; TRBD2 matches 7 bases. The CDR3 extends over 13 amino acids. After removal of 7 bases from V and 6 bases from J, the junction contained 6 bases not matched to a gene. Germline-derived CDR1 and CDR2 are SNHLY and FYNNEI. The CDR3 sequence is CASIAGVFNEQFF. CDR3 in DNA: TGTGCCAGCATTGCGGGGGTATTCAATGAGCAGTTCTTC.

V and J are TRBV6-5 and TRBJ2-2; 7 nucleotides line up with TRBD1. Trimming at V came to 6 bases and at J to 0 bases, leaving 4 bases not matched to a gene. Germline lookup yields CDR1 MNHEY and CDR2 SVGAGI. The CDR3 is made up of 15 amino acids. CDR3 DNA sequence: TGTGCCAGCAGCCCACAGGGGCCGAACACCGGGGAGCTGTTTTTT. Protein product: CASSPQGPNTGELFF.

V gene TRBV5-1 combines with J gene TRBJ2-1, with TRBD1 matching 9 bases. The CDR3 totals 15 residues. Looked up from germline, CDR1 is SGHRS and CDR2 is YFSETQ. J was trimmed by 5 bases and V by 0 bases; bases with no gene match: 3. CDR3 sequence reads: CASSLAGQGHNEQFF. For the CDR3, the DNA is TGCGCCAGCAGCTTGGCGGGACAGGGACACAATGAGCAGTTCTTC.

The V and J genes are TRBV5-1 and TRBJ2-3, with 9 bases matching TRBD1. The germline gives CDR1 SGHRS, CDR2 YFSETQ. The CDR3 consists of 15 residues. Losses at the gene ends were 5 bases for V and 4 bases for J; bases not matched to a gene: 8. CDR3 region: CASSGDRAWSDTQYF. In DNA, the CDR3 is TGCGCCAGCAGTGGGGACAGGGCTTGGTCAGATACGCAGTATTTT.

This chain links TRBV2 with TRBJ2-1, with 7 positions matching TRBD2. Germline V gene lookup returns CDR1 SNHLY and CDR2 FYNNEI. V lost 1 base and J lost 5; bases outside the gene matches: 5. The CDR3 is made up of 15 amino acids. The CDR3 nucleotides are TGTGCCAGCAGTGAAGTTCTAGCGGATAACAATGAGCAGTTCTTC. It translates to CASSEVLADNNEQFF.

The V gene is TRBV9, the J gene TRBJ2-5; no definite D call. V was trimmed by 3 bases and J by 2 bases, leaving 11 bases between them. CDR3 length equals 14 residues. Germline V gives CDR1 SGDLS, CDR2 YYNGEE. CDR3 loop: CASSATPGQETQYF. The CDR3 DNA sequence: TGTGCCAGCAGCGCGACCCCCGGGCAAGAGACCCAGTACTTC. The full variable domain, rest sourced from reference TRBV9 and TRBJ2-5, is DSGVTQTPKHLITATGQRVTLRCSPRSGDLSVYWYQQSLDQGLQFLIQYYNGEERAKGNILERFSAQQFPDLHSELNLSSLELGDSALYFCASSATPGQETQYFGPGTRLLVL.

This rearrangement joins TRBV25-1 to TRBJ2-1; 11 nucleotides match TRBD2. V lost 4 bases and J lost 5; bases outside the gene matches: 7. The CDR3 covers 16 residues. Germline assignment: CDR1 MGHDK and CDR2 SYGVNS. The CDR3 region is CASSGSSGRANNEQFF. The CDR3 DNA sequence: TGTGCCAGCAGTGGAAGTAGCGGGAGGGCCAACAATGAGCAGTTCTTC.

The V gene is TRBV4-3, the J gene TRBJ1-6, with TRBD1 as a possible D gene (5 bases). Germline-derived CDR1 and CDR2 are LGHNA and YSLEER. V was cut by 1 base and J by 4 bases, with 17 bases left in between. CDR3 length: 18 amino acids. CDR3 loop: CASSQGLIQEGYNSPLHF. The CDR3, as DNA: TGCGCCAGCAGCCAAGGGTTGATACAGGAGGGGTATAATTCACCCCTCCACTTT.

This clone was counted only a few times. The chain employs TRBV3-1 (or the pseudogene TRBV3-2) and TRBJ2-7; D ambiguous. The CDR3 totals 12 residues. The V end lost 1 base, the J end lost 6 bases, and 7 bases lay between the germline ends. CDR1 is LGHDT and CDR2 is YNNKEL in the germline V gene (reference sequence). CDR3 loop: CASSQGSSEQYF. The CDR3 DNA sequence: TGTGCCAGCAGCCAAGGGTCTTCCGAGCAGTACTTC.

V is TRBV4-2 and J is TRBJ1-6, with D possibly matching TRBD1 (6 bases). The V gene lost 0 bases and the J gene lost 7 bases, with 16 bases spanning the gap. This CDR3 is 17 amino acids long. CDR1 and CDR2 from the germline V gene are LGHNA and YNFKEQ. The CDR3: CASSQDVTSQGNSPLHF. The CDR3 coding sequence is TGTGCCAGCAGCCAAGATGTAACGTCCCAGGGGAATTCACCCCTCCACTTT.

V and J are TRBV9 and TRBJ2-4; 11 bases line up with TRBD2. Germline V lookup: CDR1 SGDLS, CDR2 YYNGEE. V shed 1 base and J 0 bases; nucleotides not matched to a gene: 6. The CDR3 spans 18 residues. CDR3 in amino acids: CASSVTSGGEGAKNIQYF. CDR3 sequence (DNA): TGTGCCAGCAGCGTAACTAGCGGGGGTGAGGGAGCCAAAAACATTCAGTACTTC.

This clone is termed medium-sized (0.01 to 0.1%). The CDR3 loop is CARLRGRYGYTF. Here the CDR3 DNA reads TGCGCCAGGCTACGGGGGCGGTATGGCTACACCTTC. The chain uses TRBV10-1 and TRBJ1-2; D is possibly TRBD1 (6 bases). Trimming removed 9 bases at V and 5 bases at J, with 13 bases between. The length of the CDR3 is 12 residues. Germline assignment: CDR1 WNHNN and CDR2 SYGVQD (reference sequence).

The rearrangement uses TRBV6-5 and TRBJ2-5; D not certain. Between the trimmed V and J ends, which lost 6 bases and 4 bases, there was a span of 9 bases. The CDR3 totals 12 residues. Germline-derived CDR1 and CDR2 are MNHEY and SVGAGI. The CDR3 DNA follows: TGTGCCAGCAGGGACCCCGTAGAGACCCAGTACTTC. Its protein is CASRDPVETQYF.

The V and J genes are TRBV28 and TRBJ2-3; possible D gene TRBD1, 5 bases. V lost 6 bases to trimming and J lost 12 bases, with 16 bases between them. Germline CDR1 is MDHEN and CDR2 is SYDVKM. The CDR3 extends over 12 amino acids. As DNA, the CDR3 is TGTGCCAGCAGCCCGGCCCTTGGGGCCCAGTATTTT. It is translated as CASSPALGAQYF.

The chain carries TRBV12-3 or TRBV12-4 and TRBJ2-2, with D uncertain. The CDR3 spans 13 residues. Trimming left V 7 bases short and J 3 bases short, with 9 bases between. This CDR3 reads CASTDGYTGELFF. The CDR3 region has the DNA TGTGCCAGCACGGACGGTTACACCGGGGAGCTGTTTTTT.

The chain uses TRBV28 and TRBJ1-2; no reliable D call. There are 11 residues in the CDR3. The germline V gene encodes CDR1 MDHEN and CDR2 SYDVKM. Trimming took 7 bases from V and 4 from J, leaving 7 bases between them. The CDR3 DNA reads as TGTGCCAGCAACGGTGGCTATGGCTACACCTTC. Translating gives CASNGGYGYTF.